The 25 T cell receptor beta chains below were found in one sample sequenced in a study of human T cells and chemical hapten exposure. TCRdb itself ran the RACE reads through MiXCR, one entry per CDR3 protein. The sample contains tens of thousands of distinct CDR3 sequences, about 10% of which appear only once. As for time point: patch test 1, 2 weeks after DPC sensitization. Treatment in this sample: therapeutic diphenylcyclopropenone sensitization with weekly scalp DPC. This material consisted of whole blood, taken in connection with sensitization to the hapten diphenylcyclopropenone (DPC). These TCRs come from a man aged 35-49 years with alopecia areata. Some clones in this sample may be carry-over from other donors' samples.

This clonotype has a handful of counts. J is TRBJ2-1 and V is TRBV7-2; D gene unclear. Per germline, CDR1 SGHTA and CDR2 FQGNSA. V lost 5 bases and J 10 bases, leaving 12 bases between the germline ends. The CDR3 is made up of 12 amino acids. Here the CDR3 reads CASSLSMGEQFF. Here the CDR3 DNA reads TGTGCCAGCAGCCTATCAATGGGGGAGCAGTTCTTC.

The chain employs TRBV6-5 and TRBJ1-1; 7 bases are shared with TRBD1. Germline lookup yields CDR1 MNHEY and CDR2 SVGAGI. Trimming at V came to 6 bases and at J to 1 base, leaving 2 bases not matched to a gene. This CDR3 comprises 13 residues. In nucleotides, the CDR3 is TGTGCCAGCAGAAGACAGGGGAACACTGAAGCTTTCTTT. Translated, it gives CASRRQGNTEAFF.

The rearrangement joins TRBV3-1 to TRBJ2-3; D is possibly TRBD1 (6 bases). CDR1 and CDR2 from the germline V gene are LGHDT and YNNKEL (reference sequence). V was cut by 1 base and J by 9 bases, with 8 bases left in between. This CDR3 region has 12 residues. This CDR3 is CASSQGTVTQYF. As DNA, the CDR3 is TGTGCCAGCAGCCAAGGGACAGTCACGCAGTATTTT.

V and J are TRBV7-9 and TRBJ2-7; TRBD2 agrees at 9 bases. The length of the CDR3 is 15 residues. With V trimmed by 2 bases and J by 1 base, 3 bases remained unmatched. Germline V gene data show CDR1 as SEHNR and CDR2 as FQNEAQ (reference sequence). The CDR3, as DNA: TGTGCCAGCAGCTTAACTAGCGGGTATTCCTACGAGCAGTACTTC. It translates to CASSLTSGYSYEQYF.

This clonotype was recorded at least ten times. The J gene is TRBJ2-7, the V gene TRBV7-2; 9 nucleotides agree with TRBD2. This CDR3 is 15 amino acids long. The germline V gene has CDR1 SGHTA and CDR2 FQGNSA. Germline trimming cut 6 bases from V and 0 bases from J; bases unmatched to any gene: 6. This CDR3 reads CASSPLAGISYEQYV. The CDR3 bases are TGTGCCAGCAGTCCCCTAGCGGGAATCTCCTACGAGCAGTACGTC.

This clonotype showed up just a few times. The genes are TRBV14 and TRBJ2-7; D is unclear. V lost 6 bases, J lost 4 bases, and 19 bases lay in between. In germline, CDR1 is SGHDN, CDR2 FVKESK. This CDR3 region has 15 residues. The CDR3 protein is CASSQWVSTLYEQYF. The CDR3 bases are TGTGCCAGCAGTCAATGGGTCTCGACCCTTTACGAGCAGTACTTC. Supplemented by reference TRBV14 and TRBJ2-7, the full variable domain reads EAGVTQFPSHSVIEKGQTVTLRCDPISGHDNLYWYRRVMGKEIKFLLHFVKESKQDESGMPNNRFLAERTGGTYSTLKVQPAELEDSGVYFCASSQWVSTLYEQYFGPGTRLTVT.

This clonotype was observed many times. The V gene is TRBV3-1, the J gene TRBJ1-2; 10 bases fit TRBD1. The length of the CDR3 is 14 residues. Germline trimming cut 6 bases from V and 4 bases from J; bases unmatched to any gene: 5. Per the germline V gene, CDR1 is LGHDT and CDR2 is YNNKEL (reference sequence). CDR3 coding DNA: TGTGCCAGCAGGGGGGGACAGGGGAGCTATGGCTACACCTTC. The encoded protein is CASRGGQGSYGYTF.

This clonotype appeared many times. CDR3 region: CASSSGTGSYEQYV. DNA of the CDR3: TGTGCCAGCAGCTCCGGGACTGGCTCCTACGAGCAGTACGTC. The chain has TRBV7-2 and TRBJ2-7; weak D call: TRBD2 (6 bases). This CDR3 contains 14 residues. Germline loops: CDR1 SGHTA, CDR2 FQGNSA. Trimming left V 4 bases short and J 0 bases short, with 10 bases between.

This clonotype was seen repeatedly, ten times or more. The chain employs TRBV7-3 and TRBJ2-7; 15 bases map to TRBD2. CDR1 is SGHTA, CDR2 FQGTGA, per germline. CDR3 length: 16 amino acids. Unmatched junction bases numbered 9, after V lost 5 bases and J lost 7 bases. The CDR3 DNA reads as TGTGCCAGCAGCCCGGGGACTAGCGGGAGGTTTTATGAGCAGTACGTC. Its translation: CASSPGTSGRFYEQYV.

V and J are TRBV3-1 and TRBJ2-3; D is unresolved. Trimming removed 0 bases at V and 13 bases at J, with 14 bases between. The length of the CDR3 is 13 residues. Germline V gene sequence: CDR1 LGHDT, CDR2 YNNKEL (reference sequence). This CDR3 reads CASSQDGNVLKYF. As DNA, the CDR3 is TGTGCCAGCAGCCAAGATGGCAATGTTTTAAAGTATTTT.

In this sample, this clonotype turned up a few times. The chain recombines TRBV11-3 with TRBJ1-5, with a possible D match to TRBD1 (5 bases). From germline, CDR1 is SGHNT and CDR2 YENEEA. The CDR3 extends over 11 amino acids. V lost 11 bases to trimming and J lost 6 bases, with 11 bases between them. The CDR3 DNA reads TGTGCCCGCCCGCAGGGTCAGCCCCAGCATTTT. This codes for CARPQGQPQHF.

The gene calls are TRBV4-2 and TRBJ2-4; the D gene is possibly TRBD2 (6 bases). The V end lost 3 bases, the J end lost 8 bases, and 23 bases lay between the germline ends. The germline gives CDR1 LGHNA, CDR2 YNFKEQ. The CDR3 extends over 17 amino acids. The CDR3 DNA follows: TGTGCCAGCAGCCAGACCCCAGAACGCGGGGCAGGTGACATTCAGTACTTC. It codes for CASSQTPERGAGDIQYF.

V usage is TRBV5-4 and J usage is TRBJ2-3; no firm D call. The CDR3 is 14 residues long. With 0 bases removed from V and 2 bases from J, the gap between germline ends came to 7 bases. CDR1 and CDR2 from the germline V gene are SGHNT and YYREEE (reference sequence). This CDR3 is CASSLGVTTDTQYF. DNA for the CDR3: TGTGCCAGCAGCTTGGGGGTGACCACAGATACGCAGTATTTT.

This clonotype was seen more than once but under ten times. V and J are TRBV7-9 and TRBJ2-2; no firm D call. V lost 1 base to trimming and J lost 1 base, with 10 bases between them. Germline values: CDR1 SEHNR, CDR2 FQNEAQ (reference sequence). There are 16 residues in the CDR3. Written as DNA, the CDR3 is TGTGCCAGCAGCTTAGATAGGCAGAAGAACACCGGGGAGCTGTTTTTT. Amino acid sequence: CASSLDRQKNTGELFF.

The table lists this clonotype with a few counts. The J gene is TRBJ1-5, the V gene TRBV30; no clear D gene. V was pared by 0 bases and J by 3 bases, with 9 bases between. Germline values: CDR1 GTSNPN, CDR2 SVGIG (reference sequence). The CDR3 is 14 residues long. CDR3 DNA: TGTGCCTGGAGTGTATGGGGTAACAATCAGCCCCAGCATTTT. Amino acid sequence: CAWSVWGNNQPQHF.

This clonotype appeared many times. The V gene is TRBV6-6, the J gene TRBJ1-6; TRBD1 aligns across 7 bases. Looked up from germline, CDR1 is MNHNY and CDR2 is SVGAGI (reference sequence). The CDR3 length is 14 residues. The ends lost 6 bases at V and 6 bases at J; junction bases unmatched: 5. This CDR3 is CASRPGQSNSPLHF. The CDR3 DNA is TGTGCCAGCAGGCCGGGACAGTCTAATTCACCCCTCCACTTT.

Ten or more counts support this clonotype. The chain combines TRBV12-5 with TRBJ1-2; no firm D call. The CDR3 runs 13 residues. The germline gives CDR1 LGHNT, CDR2 FRNRAP. Trimming removed 8 bases from V and 3 bases from J, with 13 bases in between. This chain's CDR3 is CASLGDLYYGYTF. The DNA of the CDR3 is TGTGCTAGTCTCGGGGATTTATACTATGGCTACACCTTC.

This clonotype was seen a few times. The chain uses TRBV28 and TRBJ2-3, with 10 nucleotides matching TRBD2. Germline CDR1 reads MDHEN; CDR2 reads SYDVKM. The CDR3 length is 18 residues. The junction had 12 bases not matched to a gene; V was cut back by 4 bases and J by 2 bases. The CDR3 sequence: CASSSRQSGRGLTDTQYF. The CDR3 region has the DNA TGTGCCAGCAGTTCACGACAAAGCGGGAGGGGGCTCACAGATACGCAGTATTTT.

This clonotype was detected only once. The chain links TRBV7-3 to TRBJ1-1; no reliable D call. This CDR3 is built from 13 residues. CDR1 is SGHTA, CDR2 FQGTGA, per germline. V shed 3 bases and J shed 10 bases, with 15 bases lying between them. The CDR3 loop reads CASSFSHTIPAFF. As DNA, the CDR3 is TGTGCCAGCAGCTTTTCACACACGATCCCAGCTTTCTTT.

The chain joins TRBV7-2 to TRBJ2-7; 7 bases map to TRBD1. V dropped 5 bases and J dropped 0; count of bases not matched to a gene: 7. The CDR3 runs 15 residues. Germline V lookup: CDR1 SGHTA, CDR2 FQGNSA. This CDR3 reads CASSGDRLSSYEQYF. CDR3 DNA sequence: TGTGCCAGCAGCGGGGACAGACTCAGCTCCTACGAGCAGTACTTC. Drawing the rest from reference TRBV7-2 and TRBJ2-7, the complete variable domain is GAGVSQSPSNKVTEKGKDVELRCDPISGHTALYWYRQSLGQGLEFLIYFQGNSAPDKSGLPSDRFSAERTGGSVSTLTIQRTQQEDSAVYLCASSGDRLSSYEQYFGPGTRLTVT.

The J gene is TRBJ2-1, the V gene TRBV19; 15 bases line up with TRBD2. With V trimmed by 4 bases and J by 10 bases, 5 bases remained unmatched. The length of the CDR3 is 15 residues. CDR1 and CDR2 (germline): LNHDA, SQIVND (reference sequence). CDR3 in amino acids: CASSRGLAGGPEQFF. Here the CDR3 DNA reads TGTGCCAGTAGTAGGGGACTAGCGGGAGGTCCGGAGCAGTTCTTC.

The J gene is TRBJ2-7, the V gene TRBV6-1; weak D call: TRBD1 (5 bases). Germline V gene data show CDR1 as MNHNS and CDR2 as SASEGT. This CDR3 region has 14 residues. The CDR3 nucleotides read TGTGCCAGCAGAGGAGACAGCGTGGTACGCGAGCAGAACGTC. Its translation: CASRGDSVVREQNV.

This clonotype was counted a few times. This chain joins TRBV29-1 and TRBJ2-7, with D perhaps TRBD1 (6 bases). Germline CDR1 and CDR2: SQVTM and ANQGSEA. Trimming stripped 1 base from V and 3 bases from J, with 25 bases between. The CDR3 runs to 18 residues. In nucleotides, the CDR3 is TGCAGCGTTGAAGGTCAGGGGTCCCCCGGAGCCTCTTTCTACGAGCAGTACTTC. Its translation is CSVEGQGSPGASFYEQYF.

This chain connects TRBV6-2 or TRBV6-3 to TRBJ2-2, with unresolved D. The CDR3 covers 14 residues. The V end was cut by 10 bases, the J end by 1 base, with 13 bases between. CDR1 and CDR2 from the germline V gene are MNHEY and SVGEGT. The CDR3 bases are TGTGCCACCTCTCTACTTCTGAACACCGGGGAGCTGTTTTTT. Translation gives CATSLLLNTGELFF.

The V call is TRBV27, the J call TRBJ2-1; D may be TRBD2 (6 bases). Germline values: CDR1 MNHEY, CDR2 SMNVEV (reference sequence). The CDR3 runs 14 residues. Trimming shortened V by 6 bases and J by 1 base, and 10 bases separated the two germline ends. CDR3 sequence reads: CASRERASYNEQFF. The CDR3 nucleotides read TGTGCCAGCAGGGAGCGGGCTTCCTACAATGAGCAGTTCTTC.